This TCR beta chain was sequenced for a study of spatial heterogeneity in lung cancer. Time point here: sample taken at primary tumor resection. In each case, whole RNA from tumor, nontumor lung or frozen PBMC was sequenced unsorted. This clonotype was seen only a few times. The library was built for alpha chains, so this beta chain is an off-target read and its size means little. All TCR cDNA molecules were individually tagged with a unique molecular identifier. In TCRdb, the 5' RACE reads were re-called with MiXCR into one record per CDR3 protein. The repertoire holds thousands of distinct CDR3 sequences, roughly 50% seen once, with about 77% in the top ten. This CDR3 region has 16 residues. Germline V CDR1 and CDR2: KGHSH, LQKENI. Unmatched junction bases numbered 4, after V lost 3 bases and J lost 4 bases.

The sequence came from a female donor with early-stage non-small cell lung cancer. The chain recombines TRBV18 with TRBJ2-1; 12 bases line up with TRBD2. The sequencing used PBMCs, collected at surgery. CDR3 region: CASSPMTSGSYNEQFF. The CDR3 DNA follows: TGTGCCAGCTCACCTATGACTAGCGGGAGTTACAATGAGCAGTTCTTC. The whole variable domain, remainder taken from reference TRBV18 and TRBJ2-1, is NAGVMQNPRHLVRRRGQEARLRCSPMKGHSHVYWYRQLPEEGLKFMVYLQKENIIDESGMPKERFSAEFPKEGPSILRIQQVVRGDSAAYFCASSPMTSGSYNEQFFGPGTRLTVL.